These 12 T cell receptor beta chains share one sample of origin, sequenced in a study of blood T cell repertoires in COVID-19. Clones were read by immunoSEQ multiplex PCR, and TCRdb kept only the in-frame ones, dropping some. The table shows over 150,000 clones, with approximately 83% occurring only once. Sample: peripheral blood. These TCRs come from an elderly woman with acute or convalescent COVID-19.

J is TRBJ1-5 and V is TRBV12-3 or TRBV12-4, with a weak D call TRBD1 (6 bases). The CDR3 totals 13 residues. With 10 bases removed from V and 3 bases from J, the gap between germline ends came to 13 bases. CDR3: CATGQSPNQPQHF. As DNA, the CDR3 is TGTGCCACCGGACAGAGCCCCAATCAGCCCCAGCATTTT.

The rearrangement joins TRBV7-2 to TRBJ2-7, with D possibly TRBD2 on 5 matching bases. Looked up from germline, CDR1 is SGHTA and CDR2 is FQGNSA. V was trimmed by 4 bases and J by 3 bases, leaving 13 bases between them. This CDR3 has 14 residues. The CDR3 DNA is TGTGCCAGCAGCTCTCGACGAGGGAACTACGAGCAGTACTTC. Amino acid sequence: CASSSRRGNYEQYF.

The CDR3 DNA sequence: TGCAGTGGGCGGGGGGTTGAGACCCAGTACTTC. Amino acids: CSGRGVETQYF. The chain combines TRBV20-1 with TRBJ2-5, with 8 bases identical to TRBD2. This CDR3 is built from 11 residues. J lost 5 bases, V lost 7 bases, and 3 bases had no gene match. From germline, CDR1 is DFQATT and CDR2 SNEGSKA (reference sequence).

The chain joins TRBV10-1 to TRBJ2-7; 7 bases are a match to TRBD1. The length of the CDR3 is 16 residues. Germline lookup yields CDR1 WNHNN and CDR2 SYGVQD (reference sequence). The V and J ends lost 0 bases and 3 bases, in that order; junction bases with no gene match: 8. This CDR3 reads CASSESRGGLFYEQYF. The CDR3 nucleotides read TGCGCCAGCAGTGAGTCGCGAGGGGGCCTTTTCTACGAGCAGTACTTC.

The chain links TRBV11-3 to TRBJ2-1, with D tentatively TRBD2 (6 bases). Germline V gene sequence: CDR1 SGHNT, CDR2 YENEEA. Trimming removed 5 bases from V and 6 bases from J, with 11 bases in between. The CDR3 is made up of 13 amino acids. The CDR3: CASSPPGVNEQFF. CDR3 DNA: TGTGCCAGCAGCCCCCCGGGGGTCAATGAGCAGTTCTTC.

This rearrangement joins TRBV19 to TRBJ1-5, with 7 bases that match TRBD1. Germline V lookup: CDR1 LNHDA, CDR2 SQIVND (reference sequence). The CDR3 totals 14 residues. V shed 10 bases, J shed 2 bases, and the junction held 8 bases outside the gene matches. Here the CDR3 reads CATSGQSGNQPQHF. In DNA form, the CDR3 reads TGTGCCACCTCGGGACAGTCAGGCAATCAGCCCCAGCATTTT.

This clone was counted between two and nine times. A read error may produce the germline difference seen at one junction end. V is TRBV18 and J is TRBJ2-1, with 7 bases matching TRBD2. There are 13 residues in the CDR3. Germline loops: CDR1 KGHSH, CDR2 LQKENI. Here the CDR3 reads CASSPTSYSEQFF. Written as DNA, the CDR3 is TGTGCCAGCTCACCGACTAGCTACAGTGAGCAGTTCTTC.

The V gene is TRBV7-2, the J gene TRBJ2-7; D call uncertain. This CDR3 contains 13 residues. Deletions cut 1 base from V and 5 bases from J, with 9 bases between. In germline, CDR1 is SGHTA, CDR2 FQGNSA. CDR3 DNA sequence: TGTGCCAGCAGCTTAGTGGGCGAAGACGAGCAGTACTTC. Protein product: CASSLVGEDEQYF.

The rearrangement links TRBV5-1 to TRBJ2-3; D ambiguous. This CDR3 has 13 amino acids. Germline V gives CDR1 SGHRS, CDR2 YFSETQ. The germline V and J ends were trimmed by 4 bases and 1 base, with 7 bases remaining between them. CDR3 coding DNA: TGCGCCAGCAGCCGCTCGGGCACAGATACGCAGTATTTT. Translation: CASSRSGTDTQYF.

V is TRBV7-8 and J is TRBJ2-1, with a possible D match to TRBD1 (5 bases). Per the germline V gene, CDR1 is SGHVS and CDR2 is FQNEAQ. There are 14 residues in the CDR3. Trimming took off 2 bases at V and 9 bases at J, with 14 bases between the two ends. The CDR3 reads CASSLLRGVPEQFF. The CDR3 DNA follows: TGTGCCAGCAGCTTATTAAGGGGTGTGCCTGAGCAGTTCTTC.

The chain is built from TRBV24-1 and TRBJ1-2; 11 nucleotides agree with TRBD1. Germline V gene lookup returns CDR1 KGHDR and CDR2 SFDVKD. V shed 7 bases, J shed 4 bases, and the junction held 1 base outside the gene matches. The length of the CDR3 is 13 residues. The DNA for the CDR3 is TGTGCCACCAGGGGGACAGGGGGCTATGGCTACACCTTC. It translates to CATRGTGGYGYTF.

This clone has only one observation. The chain joins TRBV18 to TRBJ1-2; the D gene is possibly TRBD1 (5 bases). Trimming shortened V by 8 bases and J by 0 bases, and 10 bases separated the two germline ends. The V gene's germline CDR1 is KGHSH and CDR2 LQKENI. This CDR3 has 13 amino acids. CDR3 in DNA: TGTGCCAGCAGGGGAGGACCTAACTATGGCTACACCTTC. Translating gives CASRGGPNYGYTF.